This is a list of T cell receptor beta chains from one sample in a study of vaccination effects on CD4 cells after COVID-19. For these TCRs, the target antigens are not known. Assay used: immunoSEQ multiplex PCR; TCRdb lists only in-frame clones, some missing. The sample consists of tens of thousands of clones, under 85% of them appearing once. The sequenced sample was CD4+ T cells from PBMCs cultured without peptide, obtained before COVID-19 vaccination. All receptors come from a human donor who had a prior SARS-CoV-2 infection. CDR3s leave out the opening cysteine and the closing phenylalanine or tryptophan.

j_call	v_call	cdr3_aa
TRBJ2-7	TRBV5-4	ASSLGGAGGDEQY
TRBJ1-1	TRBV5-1	ASSAGDSANTEAF
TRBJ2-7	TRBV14	ASSPGTHAYEQY
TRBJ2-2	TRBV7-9	ASRPLAGGDTGELF
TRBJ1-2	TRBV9	ASSVDPGEGGYT
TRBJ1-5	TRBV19	ASRGVWDQPQH
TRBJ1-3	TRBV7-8	ASSSGTGTGNTIY
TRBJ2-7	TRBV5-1	ASSHRDNYEQY
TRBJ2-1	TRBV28	ASRGSIAGVIYEQF
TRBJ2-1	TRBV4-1	ASSQDTDSSYNEQF
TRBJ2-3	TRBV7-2	ASSLATNTDTQY
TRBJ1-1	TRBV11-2	ASSFRQGFGTEAF
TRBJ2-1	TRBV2	ASSEARDNNEQF
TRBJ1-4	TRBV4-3	ASSQGGGWGANEKLF
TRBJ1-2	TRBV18	ASSPSGGADGYT
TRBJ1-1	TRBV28	ASSNAGMGGTEAF
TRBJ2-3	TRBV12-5	ASGLVRTSGSGTQY
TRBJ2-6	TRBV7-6	ASSPQSGANVLT
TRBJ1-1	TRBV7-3	ASSLQGQGYTEAF
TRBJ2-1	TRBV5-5	ASSLLGDTVYNEQF
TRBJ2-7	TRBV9	ASSSGQGNYEQY
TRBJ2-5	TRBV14	ASSPGGSQETQY
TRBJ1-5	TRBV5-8	ASSLFLHQPQH
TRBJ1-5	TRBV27	ASSIRSQNQPQH
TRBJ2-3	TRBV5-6	ASSRGQLTTDTQY
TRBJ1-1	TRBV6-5	ASRLTGANTEAF
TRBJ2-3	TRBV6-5	ASTGGFTDTQY
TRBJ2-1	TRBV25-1	ASSEVGFGEQF
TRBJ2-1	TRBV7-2	ASSLGTGGGAWEQF
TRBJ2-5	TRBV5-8	ASSLSRGSGETQY
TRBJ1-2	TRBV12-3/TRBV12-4	ASSQDSKYGYT
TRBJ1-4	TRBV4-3	ASSQEGHNNEKLF
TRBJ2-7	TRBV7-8	ASSSRRDRVFYEQY
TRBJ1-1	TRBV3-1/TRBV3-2	ASSQADEAF
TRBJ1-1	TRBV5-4	ASSGLWTEAF
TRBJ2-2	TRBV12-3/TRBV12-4	ASTMGEVRELF
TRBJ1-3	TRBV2	ASSREFFGNTIY
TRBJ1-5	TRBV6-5	ASSWGLNQPQH
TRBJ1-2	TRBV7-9	AGGILGQPYGYT
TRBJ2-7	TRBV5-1	ASQRDGGLLYEQY
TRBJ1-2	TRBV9	ASSFGDRPNFYGYT
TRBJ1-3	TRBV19	ASSIEGASYSGNTIY
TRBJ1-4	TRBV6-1	ASSEWEKLF
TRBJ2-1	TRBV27	ASSLASGRIWNEQF
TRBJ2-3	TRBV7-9	ASSSTRLPWTDTQY
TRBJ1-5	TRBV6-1	ASSGFGQGVGQPQH
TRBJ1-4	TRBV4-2	ASSQDGRRTEKLF
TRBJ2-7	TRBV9	ASSPRGSLSYEQY
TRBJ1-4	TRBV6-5	ASRDPGQGPEKLF